The sequence of this T cell receptor beta chain was determined in a study of T-cell memory formation after mild COVID-19. The trim removed 6 bases at V and 0 bases at J, leaving 3 bases unmatched. The CDR3 totals 14 residues. Per germline, CDR1 MNHNS and CDR2 SASEGT. Amplification by 5'RACE using constant-segment primers produced TCR alpha and TCR beta cDNA libraries that carried sample barcodes and UMIs. TCRdb re-derived calls from the 5' RACE reads in MiXCR, one entry per CDR3 protein. There are a few hundred thousand distinct CDR3 sequences in the sample; 8% to 9% occur only once, and 20% to 25% lies in the top ten. Study-wide findings and caveats: Second-wave clones reaching peak frequency on day 37 lacked confirmed SARS-CoV-2 specificity.

In the case of this clonotype: Its antigen is as yet unknown.

The source material was PBMCs or a T cell subset sorted from them (not recorded which). The chain links TRBV6-1 to TRBJ2-7; 9 positions match TRBD2. This receptor was taken from a man aged 18 to 29 who had mild COVID-19 (a few samples of this study predate the infection). Cell type and time point are not known. The CDR3 DNA reads TGTGCCAGCAGGCCGACTAGCGGCTCCTACGAGCAGTACTTC. Translated: CASRPTSGSYEQYF.